These T cell receptor beta chains were read from a single sample in a study of Ad26.COV2.S vaccination and SARS-CoV-2 variants. Method: immunoSEQ multiplex PCR; TCRdb's copy keeps in-frame clones and lacks some. The table includes 300,000 to 350,000 clones, 85% to 90% detected once. The sample here was peripheral blood, taken in a trial of Ad26.COV2.S vaccine versus placebo. The receptors were sampled from a person aged 18-60 years who received the Ad26.COV2.S COVID-19 vaccine or a placebo. Each CDR3 is given with its conserved first and last residue. D genes are given only for firm matches. Only part of the rows carry a size: once, few, many, or a class if the clone is expanded.

v_call: TRBV29-1; clone_size: NA; j_call: TRBJ1-1; d_call: NA; cdr3_nt: TGCAGCGGTGTAGGAGACACTGAAGCTTTCTTT; cdr3_aa: CSGVGDTEAFF
v_call: TRBV6-2/TRBV6-3; clone_size: NA; j_call: TRBJ1-1; d_call: NA; cdr3_nt: TGTGCCAGCAGTCCAGGGGCCCTTGAAGCTTTCTTT; cdr3_aa: CASSPGALEAFF
v_call: TRBV19; clone_size: NA; j_call: TRBJ1-1; d_call: NA; cdr3_nt: TGTGCCAGTAGTGCGATTTACCGGGACCCGAACACTGAAGCTTTCTTT; cdr3_aa: CASSAIYRDPNTEAFF
v_call: TRBV28; clone_size: NA; j_call: TRBJ1-1; d_call: NA; cdr3_nt: TGTGCCGCTGGGGTCTTAATGAACACTGAAGCTTTCTTT; cdr3_aa: CAAGVLMNTEAFF
v_call: TRBV6-5; clone_size: NA; j_call: TRBJ1-1; d_call: NA; cdr3_nt: TGTGCCAGCAGTTACTCATCAAGGGGCACTGAAGCTTTCTTT; cdr3_aa: CASSYSSRGTEAFF
v_call: TRBV12-3/TRBV12-4; clone_size: NA; j_call: TRBJ2-2; d_call: NA; cdr3_nt: TGTGCCAGCAGTCCGTACACCGGGGAGCTGTTTTTT; cdr3_aa: CASSPYTGELFF
v_call: TRBV10-3; clone_size: NA; j_call: TRBJ1-1; d_call: NA; cdr3_nt: TGTGCCATCGCTCCCGGGAGCACTGAAGCTTTCTTT; cdr3_aa: CAIAPGSTEAFF
v_call: TRBV7-9; clone_size: few; j_call: TRBJ1-6; d_call: NA; cdr3_nt: TGTGCCAGCAGCTTAGGCGGACATAAAAATTCACCCCTCCACTTT; cdr3_aa: CASSLGGHKNSPLHF
v_call: TRBV28; clone_size: NA; j_call: TRBJ1-2; d_call: NA; cdr3_nt: TGTGCCAGCAGTGAAGCAGGAAACTATGGCTACACCTTC; cdr3_aa: CASSEAGNYGYTF
v_call: TRBV27; clone_size: NA; j_call: TRBJ2-2; d_call: TRBD2; cdr3_nt: TGTGCCAGCAGTGTACGGGAGGGCTCCGGGGAGCTGTTTTTT; cdr3_aa: CASSVREGSGELFF
v_call: TRBV5-1; clone_size: NA; j_call: TRBJ1-2; d_call: NA; cdr3_nt: TGCGCCAGCAGCTTGAGAATGGCACCCGAGGATGGCTACACCTTC; cdr3_aa: CASSLRMAPEDGYTF
v_call: TRBV6-4; clone_size: NA; j_call: TRBJ2-1; d_call: NA; cdr3_nt: TGTGCCAGCAGTGAAGGAGAGTACAATGAGCAGTTCTTC; cdr3_aa: CASSEGEYNEQFF
v_call: TRBV19; clone_size: NA; j_call: TRBJ1-1; d_call: NA; cdr3_nt: TGTGCCAGTAGTATATCCAGGGACACTGAAGCTTTCTTT; cdr3_aa: CASSISRDTEAFF
v_call: TRBV29-1; clone_size: NA; j_call: TRBJ2-3; d_call: NA; cdr3_nt: TGCAGCGTTGAGTCCACCACAGATACGCAGTATTTT; cdr3_aa: CSVESTTDTQYF
v_call: TRBV4-3; clone_size: NA; j_call: TRBJ2-7; d_call: TRBD2; cdr3_nt: TGCGCCAGCAGCCAGGCTAGCGGGGGCTCCTACGAGCAGTACTTC; cdr3_aa: CASSQASGGSYEQYF
v_call: TRBV7-2; clone_size: NA; j_call: TRBJ2-1; d_call: NA; cdr3_nt: TGTGCCAGCAGCTCCTTAGGGGAGTTCGCCTACAATGAGCAGTTCTTC; cdr3_aa: CASSSLGEFAYNEQFF
v_call: TRBV7-2; clone_size: NA; j_call: TRBJ2-5; d_call: TRBD2; cdr3_nt: TGTGCCAGCAGCTCCTTAGCGGGGGGGCCCCTAGAGACCCAGTACTTC; cdr3_aa: CASSSLAGGPLETQYF
v_call: TRBV28; clone_size: NA; j_call: TRBJ1-5; d_call: NA; cdr3_nt: TGTGCCAGCAGTTCCGGGGCAGGGTATTATCAGCCCCAGCATTTT; cdr3_aa: CASSSGAGYYQPQHF
v_call: TRBV11-3; clone_size: NA; j_call: TRBJ1-1; d_call: NA; cdr3_nt: TGTGCCAGCGGGAGAAGGAACACTGAAGCTTTCTTT; cdr3_aa: CASGRRNTEAFF
v_call: TRBV14; clone_size: NA; j_call: TRBJ1-1; d_call: NA; cdr3_nt: TGTGCCAGCAGCCAAGCTGAAGGGTTTATGAACACTGAAGCTTTCTTT; cdr3_aa: CASSQAEGFMNTEAFF
v_call: TRBV4-1; clone_size: NA; j_call: TRBJ1-1; d_call: NA; cdr3_nt: TGCGCCAGCAGCCGAGCCGCTCGGCGGGGGGAAGCTTTCTTT; cdr3_aa: CASSRAARRGEAFF
v_call: TRBV5-1; clone_size: NA; j_call: TRBJ2-5; d_call: NA; cdr3_nt: TGCGCCAGCAGCTTGGGGTCCCAAGAGACCCAGTACTTC; cdr3_aa: CASSLGSQETQYF
v_call: TRBV5-1; clone_size: NA; j_call: TRBJ2-4; d_call: TRBD1; cdr3_nt: TGCGCCAGTTCCACGTCGGGGACAGAGGTACGAAGAGGCATTCAGTACTTC; cdr3_aa: CASSTSGTEVRRGIQYF
v_call: TRBV9; clone_size: NA; j_call: TRBJ1-1; d_call: NA; cdr3_nt: TGTGCCAGCAGCGTAGGGGGGGAAACAGGGTTAGCTTTCTTT; cdr3_aa: CASSVGGETGLAFF
v_call: TRBV7-2; clone_size: NA; j_call: TRBJ2-1; d_call: NA; cdr3_nt: TGTGCCAGCAGCCGCGGCTGGGGGGGGGCATATGAGCAGTTCTTC; cdr3_aa: CASSRGWGGAYEQFF
v_call: TRBV7-9; clone_size: NA; j_call: TRBJ1-1; d_call: NA; cdr3_nt: TGTGCCAGCAGCTTAGTGGATGCGACTTTGAACACTGAAGCTTTCTTT; cdr3_aa: CASSLVDATLNTEAFF